Below are 14 T cell receptor beta chains sequenced from a single sample in a study of T-cell memory formation after mild COVID-19. TCRdb processed the 5' RACE reads anew with MiXCR; each CDR3 protein has one entry. The sample carries about 180,000 distinct CDR3 sequences, roughly 20% recorded once. The sample comprised PBMCs or a T cell subset sorted from them (not recorded which). These receptors originate from a man between 18 and 29 years old who had mild COVID-19 (a few samples of this study predate the infection). Cell type and time point are not known.

The genes are TRBV6-2 or TRBV6-3 and TRBJ1-5; D might be TRBD1 (5 bases). The CDR3 totals 13 residues. CDR1 is MNHEY, CDR2 SVGEGT, per germline. Trimming pared 5 bases from V and 5 bases from J, leaving 10 bases between. CDR3 amino acids: CASSPGPHQPQHF. CDR3 DNA sequence: TGTGCCAGCAGTCCAGGGCCCCATCAGCCCCAGCATTTT.

The gene calls are TRBV7-2 and TRBJ2-3; 8 bases fit TRBD1. The CDR3 is 16 residues long. V lost 1 base to trimming and J lost 5 bases; unmatched junction nucleotides: 8. Germline lookup yields CDR1 SGHTA and CDR2 FQGNSA. CDR3 loop: CASSLGAGGSVDTQYF. The CDR3 coding sequence is TGTGCCAGCAGCTTAGGTGCAGGGGGCTCAGTAGATACGCAGTATTTT.

This clonotype was seen a few times. The chain has TRBV5-1 and TRBJ1-1, with D tentatively TRBD1 (5 bases). CDR3 length: 13 residues. Germline CDR1 SGHRS, CDR2 YFSETQ. Trimming removed 4 bases at V and 3 bases at J, with 10 bases between. This CDR3 is CASSEGVDTEAFF. In DNA, the CDR3 is TGCGCCAGCAGCGAAGGGGTGGACACTGAAGCTTTCTTT.

This clonotype appeared a few times. The chain employs TRBV20-1 and TRBJ1-1; D call uncertain. From germline, CDR1 is DFQATT and CDR2 SNEGSKA (reference sequence). V was trimmed by 0 bases and J by 3 bases, leaving 11 bases between them. The CDR3 loop spans 14 amino acids. CDR3 nucleotide sequence: TGCAGTGCTAGAGAGGCGGCAGCGTACACTGAAGCTTTCTTT. Amino acids: CSAREAAAYTEAFF.

This clonotype was counted between two and nine times. The chain couples TRBV4-3 to TRBJ2-1; 8 positions match TRBD2. V was pared by 0 bases and J by 5 bases, with 6 bases of the junction left unmatched. CDR1 is LGHNA, CDR2 YSLEER, per germline. The CDR3 has 16 amino acids. CDR3 amino acids: CASSQDPPRGDNEQFF. In DNA, the CDR3 is TGCGCCAGCAGCCAAGATCCCCCGCGGGGGGACAATGAGCAGTTCTTC.

As for this clonotype: Being one base from a much bigger clone, this may be a read error. The chain joins TRBV7-2 to TRBJ1-1; D call uncertain. The ends were cut back, 4 bases at V and 3 bases at J, with 9 bases in the middle. The V gene's germline CDR1 is SGHTA and CDR2 FQGNSA. The CDR3 contains 13 residues. Here the CDR3 DNA reads TGTGCCAGCAGCTCAAACCTATACACTGAAGCTTTCTTT. Protein sequence: CASSSNLYTEAFF.

This clonotype occurred a few times. V is TRBV18 and J is TRBJ2-7; 9 bases are a match to TRBD2. Per germline, CDR1 KGHSH and CDR2 LQKENI. This CDR3 has 15 amino acids. Germline trimming cut 0 bases from V and 7 bases from J; bases unmatched to any gene: 7. The CDR3 spells CASSPPASAGGEQYF. DNA of the CDR3: TGTGCCAGCTCACCACCGGCCTCAGCGGGGGGAGAGCAGTACTTC.

The rearrangement links TRBV30 to TRBJ2-3; D is unclear. Looked up from germline, CDR1 is GTSNPN and CDR2 is SVGIG (reference sequence). Trimming stripped 5 bases from V and 0 bases from J, with 12 bases between. The CDR3 has 14 residues. Here the CDR3 reads CAWGVGGSTDTQYF. CDR3 DNA: TGTGCCTGGGGGGTTGGCGGTAGCACAGATACGCAGTATTTT.

This clonotype has only a few counts. This chain uses TRBV5-1 with TRBJ2-3; TRBD2 matches 7 bases. Per germline, CDR1 SGHRS and CDR2 YFSETQ. CDR3 size: 15 residues. V gave up 7 bases and J gave up 4 bases; unmatched junction bases: 12. CDR3 DNA: TGCGCCAGCGGACCCGGGACTATTGTTGCAGATACGCAGTATTTT. Its protein is CASGPGTIVADTQYF. Based on the CDR3 plus reference TRBV5-1 and TRBJ2-3, the full variable domain is KAGVTQTPRYLIKTRGQQVTLSCSPISGHRSVSWYQQTPGQGLQFLFEYFSETQRNKGNFPGRFSGRQFSNSRSEMNVSTLELGDSALYLCASGPGTIVADTQYFGPGTRLTVL.

This chain connects TRBV7-6 to TRBJ2-5, with no clear D. Germline CDR1 reads SGHVS; CDR2 reads FNYEAQ. The CDR3 loop spans 14 amino acids. V shed 1 base and J shed 0 bases, with 6 bases lying between them. CDR3 bases: TGTGCCAGCAGCTTAGTTCCGAACCAAGAGACCCAGTACTTC. Translated, it gives CASSLVPNQETQYF.

The chain combines TRBV5-1 with TRBJ2-3, with TRBD2 matching over 11 bases. The CDR3 runs to 15 residues. Looked up from germline, CDR1 is SGHRS and CDR2 is YFSETQ. V gave up 6 bases and J gave up 1 base; unmatched junction bases: 4. As DNA, the CDR3 is TGCGCCAGCAACCTGGGACTAGCGGGCACAGATACGCAGTATTTT. It yields the protein CASNLGLAGTDTQYF.

The chain couples TRBV3-1 to TRBJ2-3, with a tentative D call TRBD2 (6 bases). Per the germline V gene, CDR1 is LGHDT and CDR2 is YNNKEL (reference sequence). The ends were cut back, 7 bases at V and 1 base at J, with 9 bases in the middle. The CDR3 is 13 amino acids. CDR3 loop: CASMPSGTDTQYF. In DNA form, the CDR3 reads TGTGCCAGCATGCCTAGCGGCACAGATACGCAGTATTTT.

This chain uses TRBV7-2 with TRBJ2-1; TRBD2 aligns across 8 bases. This CDR3 contains 15 residues. The V and J ends lost 2 bases and 10 bases, in that order; junction bases with no gene match: 10. Germline CDR1 SGHTA, CDR2 FQGNSA. CDR3 DNA sequence: TGTGCCAGCAGCTTATACGGGGGGGCGCAAGGAGAGCAGTTCTTC. Its translation is CASSLYGGAQGEQFF.

This clonotype was recorded many times. The chain couples TRBV7-9 to TRBJ2-3; no reliable D call. CDR1 is SEHNR and CDR2 is FQNEAQ in the germline V gene (reference sequence). The CDR3 contains 15 residues. Trimming pared 8 bases from V and 3 bases from J, leaving 18 bases between. The CDR3 coding sequence is TGTGCCAGCGGTCCGAGAGGTTTTGGGACAGATACGCAGTATTTT. Translated: CASGPRGFGTDTQYF.